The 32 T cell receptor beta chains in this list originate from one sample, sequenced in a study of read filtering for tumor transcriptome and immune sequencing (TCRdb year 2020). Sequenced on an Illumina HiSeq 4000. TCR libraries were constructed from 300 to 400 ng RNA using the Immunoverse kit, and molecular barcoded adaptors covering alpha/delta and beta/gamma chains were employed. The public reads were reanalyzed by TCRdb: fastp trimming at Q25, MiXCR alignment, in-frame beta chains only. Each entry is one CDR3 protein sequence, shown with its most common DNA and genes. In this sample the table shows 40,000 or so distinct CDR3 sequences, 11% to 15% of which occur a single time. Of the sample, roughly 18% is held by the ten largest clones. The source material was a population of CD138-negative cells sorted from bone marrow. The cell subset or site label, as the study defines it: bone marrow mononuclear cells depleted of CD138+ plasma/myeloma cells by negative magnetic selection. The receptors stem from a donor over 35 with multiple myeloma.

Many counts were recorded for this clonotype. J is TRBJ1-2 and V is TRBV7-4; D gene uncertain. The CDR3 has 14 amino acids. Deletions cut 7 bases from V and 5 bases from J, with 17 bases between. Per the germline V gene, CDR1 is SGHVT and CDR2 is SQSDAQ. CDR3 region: CASTEGCIWYGYTF. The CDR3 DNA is TGTGCCAGCACTGAGGGCTGTATTTGGTATGGCTACACCTTC.

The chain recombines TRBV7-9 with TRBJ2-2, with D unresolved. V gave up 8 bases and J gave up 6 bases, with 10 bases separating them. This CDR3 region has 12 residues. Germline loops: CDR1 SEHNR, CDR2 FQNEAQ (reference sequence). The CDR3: CASGPTSGELFF. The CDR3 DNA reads TGTGCCAGCGGCCCTACCTCCGGGGAGCTGTTTTTT. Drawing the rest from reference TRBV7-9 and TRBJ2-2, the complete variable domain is DTGVSQNPRHKITKRGQNVTFRCDPISEHNRLYWYRQTLGQGPEFLTYFQNEAQLEKSRLLSDRFSAERPKGSFSTLEIQRTEQGDSAMYLCASGPTSGELFFGEGSRLTVL.

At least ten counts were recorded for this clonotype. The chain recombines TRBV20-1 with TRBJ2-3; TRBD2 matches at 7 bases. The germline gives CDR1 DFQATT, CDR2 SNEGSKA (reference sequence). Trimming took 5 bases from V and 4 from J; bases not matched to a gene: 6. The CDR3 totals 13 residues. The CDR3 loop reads CSAGGGIPDTQYF. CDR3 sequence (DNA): TGCAGTGCTGGGGGGGGGATCCCAGATACGCAGTATTTT.

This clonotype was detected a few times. CDR3: CAISGIVGANTEAFF. The CDR3 DNA sequence: TGTGCCATCAGTGGAATCGTCGGGGCGAACACTGAAGCTTTCTTT. The chain employs TRBV10-3 and TRBJ1-1; TRBD1 might be the D (5 bases). The germline V gene encodes CDR1 ENHRY and CDR2 SYGVKD. The V gene lost 4 bases and the J gene lost 1 base, with 13 bases spanning the gap. The CDR3 is made up of 15 amino acids.

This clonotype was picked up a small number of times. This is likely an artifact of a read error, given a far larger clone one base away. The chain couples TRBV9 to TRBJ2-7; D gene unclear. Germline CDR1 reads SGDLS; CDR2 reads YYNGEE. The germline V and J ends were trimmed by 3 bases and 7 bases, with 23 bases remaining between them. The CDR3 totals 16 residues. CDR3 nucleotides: TGTGCCAGCAGCGATAGGACGTCAAAGACCAAAAATGAGCAGTACTTC. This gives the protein CASSDRTSKTKNEQYF.

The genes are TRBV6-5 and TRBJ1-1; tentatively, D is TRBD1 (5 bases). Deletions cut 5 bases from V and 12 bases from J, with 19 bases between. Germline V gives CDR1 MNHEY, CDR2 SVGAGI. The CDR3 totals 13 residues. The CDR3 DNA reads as TGTGCCAGCAGTGACATTAGGTGGGGGGAAACTTTCTTT. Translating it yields CASSDIRWGETFF.

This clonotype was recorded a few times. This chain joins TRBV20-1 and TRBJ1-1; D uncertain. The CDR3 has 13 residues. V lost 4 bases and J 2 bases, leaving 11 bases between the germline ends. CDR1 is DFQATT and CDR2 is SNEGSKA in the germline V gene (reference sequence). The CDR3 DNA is TGCAGTGCTATAGAGACGCTCAACACTGAAGCTTTCTTT. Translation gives CSAIETLNTEAFF.

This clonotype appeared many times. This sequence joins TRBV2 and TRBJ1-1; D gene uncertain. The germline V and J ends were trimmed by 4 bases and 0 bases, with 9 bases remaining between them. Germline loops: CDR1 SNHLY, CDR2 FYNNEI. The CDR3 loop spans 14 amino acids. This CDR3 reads CASSGPGLNTEAFF. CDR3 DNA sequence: TGTGCCAGCAGTGGTCCAGGCTTGAACACTGAAGCTTTCTTT. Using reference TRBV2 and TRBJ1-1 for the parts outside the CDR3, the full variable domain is EPEVTQTPSHQVTQMGQEVILRCVPISNHLYFYWYRQILGQKVEFLVSFYNNEISEKSEIFDDQFSVERPDGSNFTLKIRSTKLEDSAMYFCASSGPGLNTEAFFGQGTRLTVV.

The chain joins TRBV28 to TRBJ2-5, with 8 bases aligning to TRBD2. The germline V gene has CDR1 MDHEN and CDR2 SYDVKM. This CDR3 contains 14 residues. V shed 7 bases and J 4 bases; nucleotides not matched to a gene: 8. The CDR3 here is CASTPGTSGETQYF. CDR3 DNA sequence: TGTGCCAGCACCCCGGGGACTAGTGGAGAGACCCAGTACTTC. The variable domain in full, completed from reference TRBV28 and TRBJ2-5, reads DVKVTQSSRYLVKRTGEKVFLECVQDMDHENMFWYRQDPGLGLRLIYFSYDVKMKEKGDIPEGYSVSREKKERFSLILESASTNQTSMYLCASTPGTSGETQYFGPGTRLLVL.

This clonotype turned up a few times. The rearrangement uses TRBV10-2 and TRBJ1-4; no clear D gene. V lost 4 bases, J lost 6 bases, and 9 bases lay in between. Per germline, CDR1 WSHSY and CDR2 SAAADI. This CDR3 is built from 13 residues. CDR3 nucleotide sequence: TGCGCCAGCAGTGCGCAACAAGATGAAAAACTGTTTTTT. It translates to CASSAQQDEKLFF.

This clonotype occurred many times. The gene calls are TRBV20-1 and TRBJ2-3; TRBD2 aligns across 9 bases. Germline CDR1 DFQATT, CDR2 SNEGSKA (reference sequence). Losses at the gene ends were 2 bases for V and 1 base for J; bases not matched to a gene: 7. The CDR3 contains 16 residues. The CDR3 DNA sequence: TGCAGTGCTAGAAACAGGGCGGGGGGGCGCACAGATACGCAGTATTTT. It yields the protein CSARNRAGGRTDTQYF.

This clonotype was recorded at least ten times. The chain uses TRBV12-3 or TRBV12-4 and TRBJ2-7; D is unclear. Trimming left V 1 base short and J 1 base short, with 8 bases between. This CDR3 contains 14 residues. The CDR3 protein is CASSLGGSSYEQYF. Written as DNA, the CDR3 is TGTGCCAGCAGTTTAGGGGGAAGTTCCTACGAGCAGTACTTC.

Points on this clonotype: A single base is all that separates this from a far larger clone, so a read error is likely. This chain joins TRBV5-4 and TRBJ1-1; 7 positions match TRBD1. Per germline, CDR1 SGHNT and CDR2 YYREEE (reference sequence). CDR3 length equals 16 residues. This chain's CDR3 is CASSPRPTGDGTETFF. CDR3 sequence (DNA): TGTGCCAGCAGCCCGAGGCCCACAGGGGATGGCACTGAAACTTTCTTT.

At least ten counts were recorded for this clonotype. The CDR3: CASNTQGDNEQFF. The CDR3 DNA reads TGTGCCAGTAACACACAGGGAGACAATGAGCAGTTCTTC. This chain uses TRBV19 with TRBJ2-1; perhaps TRBD1 as D (6 bases). V lost 7 bases and J 5 bases, leaving 12 bases between the germline ends. Germline lookup yields CDR1 LNHDA and CDR2 SQIVND (reference sequence). The CDR3 extends over 13 amino acids.

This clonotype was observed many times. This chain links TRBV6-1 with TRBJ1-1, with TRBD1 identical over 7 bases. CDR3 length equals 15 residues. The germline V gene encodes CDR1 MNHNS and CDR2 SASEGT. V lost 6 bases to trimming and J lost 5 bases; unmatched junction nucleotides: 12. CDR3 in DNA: TGTGCCAGCAGCCGTTATTCGACAGGGAGGACTGAAGCTTTCTTT. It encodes CASSRYSTGRTEAFF.

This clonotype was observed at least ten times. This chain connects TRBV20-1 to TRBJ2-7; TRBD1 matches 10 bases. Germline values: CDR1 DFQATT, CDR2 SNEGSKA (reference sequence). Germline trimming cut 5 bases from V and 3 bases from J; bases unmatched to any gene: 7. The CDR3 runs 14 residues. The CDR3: CSASPGQGFYEQYF. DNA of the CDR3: TGCAGTGCTTCCCCGGGACAGGGGTTCTACGAGCAGTACTTC.

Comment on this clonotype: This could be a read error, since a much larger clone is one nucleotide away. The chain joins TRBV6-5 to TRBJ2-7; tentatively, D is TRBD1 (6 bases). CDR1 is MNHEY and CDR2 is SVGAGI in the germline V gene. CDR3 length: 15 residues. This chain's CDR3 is CASSYAQGRMVEEYF. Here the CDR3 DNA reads TGTGCCAGCAGTTACGCACAGGGAAGAATGGTCGAGGAGTACTTC.

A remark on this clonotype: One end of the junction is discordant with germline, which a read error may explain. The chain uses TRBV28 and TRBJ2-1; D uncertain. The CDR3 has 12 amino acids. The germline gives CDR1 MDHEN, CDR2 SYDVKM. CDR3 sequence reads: CASSTVGNGQFF. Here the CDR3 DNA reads TGTGCCAGCAGTACGGTTGGGAATGGGCAGTTCTTC.

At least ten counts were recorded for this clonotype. The CDR3 here is CASSSYIEETQYF. CDR3 nucleotides: TGTGCCAGCAGCTCATACATCGAAGAGACCCAGTACTTC. V usage is TRBV7-2 and J usage is TRBJ2-5; D ambiguous. Germline CDR1 reads SGHTA; CDR2 reads FQGNSA. This CDR3 has 13 residues. Trimming took off 4 bases at V and 3 bases at J, with 9 bases between the two ends.

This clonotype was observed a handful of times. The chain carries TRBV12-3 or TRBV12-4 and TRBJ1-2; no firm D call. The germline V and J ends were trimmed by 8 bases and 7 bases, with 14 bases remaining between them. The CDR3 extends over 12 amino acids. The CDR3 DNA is TGTGCCAGCTCTGGAGTTCTGAGTGGCTACACCTTC. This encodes CASSGVLSGYTF.

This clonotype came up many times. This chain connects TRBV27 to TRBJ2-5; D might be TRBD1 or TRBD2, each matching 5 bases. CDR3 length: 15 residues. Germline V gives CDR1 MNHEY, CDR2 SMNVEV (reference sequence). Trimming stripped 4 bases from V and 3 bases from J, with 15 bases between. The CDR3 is CASSSWTQGKETQYF. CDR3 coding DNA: TGTGCCAGCAGTTCCTGGACTCAGGGTAAAGAGACCCAGTACTTC.

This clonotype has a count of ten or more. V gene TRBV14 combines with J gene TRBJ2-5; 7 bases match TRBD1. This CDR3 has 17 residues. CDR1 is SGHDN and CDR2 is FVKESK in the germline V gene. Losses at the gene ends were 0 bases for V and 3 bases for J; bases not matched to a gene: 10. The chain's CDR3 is CASSQDWAGTAKETQYF. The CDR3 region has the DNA TGTGCCAGCAGCCAAGATTGGGCCGGGACAGCAAAAGAGACCCAGTACTTC.

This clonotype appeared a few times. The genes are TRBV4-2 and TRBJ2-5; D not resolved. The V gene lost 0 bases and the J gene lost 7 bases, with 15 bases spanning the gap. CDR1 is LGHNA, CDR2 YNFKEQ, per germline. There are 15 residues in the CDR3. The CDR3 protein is CASSQESTNRATQYF. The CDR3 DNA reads TGTGCCAGCAGCCAAGAGTCCACCAACCGGGCGACCCAGTACTTC.

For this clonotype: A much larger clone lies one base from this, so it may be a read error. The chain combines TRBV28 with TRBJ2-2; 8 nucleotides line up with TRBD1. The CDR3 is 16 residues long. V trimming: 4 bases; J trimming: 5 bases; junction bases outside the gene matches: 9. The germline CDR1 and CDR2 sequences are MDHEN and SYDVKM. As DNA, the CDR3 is TGTGCCAGCAGTTCTCCTCGGACAGGGAATACCGGGGAGCTGTTTTTT. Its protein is CASSSPRTGNTGELFF.

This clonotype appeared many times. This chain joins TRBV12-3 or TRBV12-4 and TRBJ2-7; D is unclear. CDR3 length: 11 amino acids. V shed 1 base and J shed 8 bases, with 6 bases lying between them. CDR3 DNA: TGTGCCAGCAGTTTAGGAACCAAGCAGTACTTC. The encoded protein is CASSLGTKQYF.

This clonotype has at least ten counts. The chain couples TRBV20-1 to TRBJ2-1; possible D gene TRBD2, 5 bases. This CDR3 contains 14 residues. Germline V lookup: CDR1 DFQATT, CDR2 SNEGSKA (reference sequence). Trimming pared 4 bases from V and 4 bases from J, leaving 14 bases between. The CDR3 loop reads CSATSRSGYNEQFF. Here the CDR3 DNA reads TGCAGTGCTACCTCTCGTTCGGGATACAATGAGCAGTTCTTC.

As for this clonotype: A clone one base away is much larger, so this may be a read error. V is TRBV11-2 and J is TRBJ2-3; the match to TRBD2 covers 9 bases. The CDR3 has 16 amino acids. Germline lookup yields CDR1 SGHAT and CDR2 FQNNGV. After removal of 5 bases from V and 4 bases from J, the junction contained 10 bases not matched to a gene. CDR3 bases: TGTGCCAGCAGCCTGACTGAGCGGGGGGAGGCAGATACGCAGTATTTT. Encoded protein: CASSLTERGEADTQYF.

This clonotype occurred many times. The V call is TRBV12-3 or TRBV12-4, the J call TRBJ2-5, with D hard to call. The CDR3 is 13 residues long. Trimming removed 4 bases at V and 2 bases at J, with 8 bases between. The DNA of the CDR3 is TGTGCCAGCAGTTACTGGGGACAAGAGACCCAGTACTTC. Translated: CASSYWGQETQYF.

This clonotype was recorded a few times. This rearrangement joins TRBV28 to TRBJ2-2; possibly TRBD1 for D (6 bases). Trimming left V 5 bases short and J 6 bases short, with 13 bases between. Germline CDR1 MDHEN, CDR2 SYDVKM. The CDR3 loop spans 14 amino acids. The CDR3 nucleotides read TGTGCCAGCAGTCCCTGGGGGCTCGCCGGGGAGCTGTTTTTT. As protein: CASSPWGLAGELFF.

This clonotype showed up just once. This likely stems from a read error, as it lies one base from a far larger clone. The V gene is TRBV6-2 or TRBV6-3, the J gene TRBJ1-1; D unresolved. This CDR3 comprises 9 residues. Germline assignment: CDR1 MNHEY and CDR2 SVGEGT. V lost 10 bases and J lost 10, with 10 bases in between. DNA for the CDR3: TGTGCCACCGAAGATAGAGCTTTCTTT. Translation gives CATEDRAFF.

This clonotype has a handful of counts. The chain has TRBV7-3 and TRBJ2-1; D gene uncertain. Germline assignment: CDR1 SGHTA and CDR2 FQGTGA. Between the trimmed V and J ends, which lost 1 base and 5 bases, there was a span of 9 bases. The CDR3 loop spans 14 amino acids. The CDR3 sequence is CASSLRDLNNEQFF. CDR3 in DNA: TGTGCCAGCAGCTTAAGAGACCTCAACAATGAGCAGTTCTTC.

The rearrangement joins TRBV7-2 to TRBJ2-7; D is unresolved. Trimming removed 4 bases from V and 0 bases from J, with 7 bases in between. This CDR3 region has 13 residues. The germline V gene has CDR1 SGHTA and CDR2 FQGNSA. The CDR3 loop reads CASSSRSSYEQYF. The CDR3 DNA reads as TGTGCCAGCAGCTCGAGGAGCTCCTACGAGCAGTACTTC.